Following are 14 T cell receptor beta chains from one sample sequenced in a study of blood T cell repertoires in COVID-19 (dated by TCRdb to the early 2020s). The library was made by the immunoSEQ multiplex PCR assay. Here the immuneACCESS table is served through TCRdb, limited to in-frame sequences with V and J called. Missing clones are a known gap in these copies; in checked studies unresolved V genes cover under half, and the rest lacks a known reason. The sample table holds some 100,000 clones, of which roughly 80% were seen once. Around 6.6% of the sample belongs to the ten largest clones. Sequencing was done on a sample of peripheral blood. All receptors derive from a man between 65 and 85 years old with acute or convalescent COVID-19.

The V gene is TRBV30, the J gene TRBJ1-6; D is uncertain. V dropped 0 bases and J dropped 9 bases, with 15 bases sitting between them. The CDR3 is made up of 15 amino acids. Per germline, CDR1 GTSNPN and CDR2 SVGIG (reference sequence). The CDR3 coding sequence is TGTGCCTGGAGTGTACGTGGTCTCGTCAGTTCACCCCTCCACTTT. This sequence encodes CAWSVRGLVSSPLHF. Together with reference TRBV30 and TRBJ1-6, the CDR3 gives the full variable domain: SQTIHQWPATLVQPVGSPLSLECTVEGTSNPNLYWYRQAAGRGLQLLFYSVGIGQISSEVPQNLSASRPQDRQFILSSKKLLLSDSGFYLCAWSVRGLVSSPLHFGNGTRLTVT.

V usage is TRBV30 and J usage is TRBJ2-3, with TRBD2 matching 8 bases. Germline V gene data show CDR1 as GTSNPN and CDR2 as SVGIG (reference sequence). The J segment lost 7 bases and the V segment lost 3 bases, leaving 12 bases of the junction unmatched. CDR3 length: 15 amino acids. CDR3 DNA sequence: TGTGCCTGGAGCGACGGACTAGCTCAGGGATATACGCAGTATTTT. Protein sequence: CAWSDGLAQGYTQYF.

The chain has TRBV3-1 (or the pseudogene TRBV3-2) and TRBJ1-1; 7 positions agree with TRBD1. Germline loops: CDR1 LGHDT, CDR2 YNNKEL (reference sequence). The CDR3 length is 13 residues. Trimming cost V 6 bases and J 0 bases; bases outside gene matches: 1. CDR3 region: CASRGQMNTEAFF. The CDR3, as DNA: TGTGCCAGCAGGGGACAGATGAACACTGAAGCTTTCTTT.

Of note for this clone: Other DNA sequences in this specimen translate into the identical CDR3. This chain uses TRBV5-1 with TRBJ1-1; D unclear. The V gene's germline CDR1 is SGHRS and CDR2 YFSETQ. The CDR3 is 14 amino acids. With 0 bases removed from V and 0 bases from J, the gap between germline ends came to 6 bases. In DNA form, the CDR3 reads TGCGCCAGCAGCTTGGATAGCTTGAACACTGAAGCTTTCTTT. It translates to CASSLDSLNTEAFF.

This chain links TRBV5-1 with TRBJ1-2; the match to TRBD1 covers 7 bases. The trim removed 3 bases at V and 1 base at J, leaving 9 bases unmatched. The CDR3 is 16 residues long. Germline V gives CDR1 SGHRS, CDR2 YFSETQ. CDR3 sequence (DNA): TGCGCCAGCAGCTCCGCCCGGGACAGTCTTAACTATGGCTACACCTTC. Translating gives CASSSARDSLNYGYTF.

The chain has TRBV7-6 and TRBJ2-6; D unclear. V gave up 0 bases and J gave up 0 bases, with 6 bases separating them. The CDR3 totals 16 residues. Germline V lookup: CDR1 SGHVS, CDR2 FNYEAQ. DNA for the CDR3: TGTGCCAGCAGCTTAGCCTCCGGCTCTGGGGCCAACGTCCTGACTTTC. Translating gives CASSLASGSGANVLTF. The full variable domain, its missing parts supplied by reference TRBV7-6 and TRBJ2-6, is GAGVSQSPRYKVTKRGQDVALRCDPISGHVSLYWYRQALGQGPEFLTYFNYEAQQDKSGLPNDRFSAERPEGSISTLTIQRTEQRDSAMYRCASSLASGSGANVLTFGAGSRLTVL.

V usage is TRBV28 and J usage is TRBJ1-3, with D possibly matching TRBD1 (5 bases). V lost 6 bases, J lost 2 bases, and 17 bases lay in between. This CDR3 is 16 amino acids long. CDR1 and CDR2 (germline): MDHEN, SYDVKM. The CDR3 nucleotides are TGTGCCAGCAGCTCTCCCGGCGGGGCGGCTGGAAACACCATATATTTT. It yields the protein CASSSPGGAAGNTIYF.

The chain links TRBV5-4 to TRBJ2-3, with a weak D call TRBD2 (6 bases). Trimming took 5 bases from V and 2 from J, leaving 12 bases between them. The CDR3 is 14 residues long. Germline CDR1 reads SGHNT; CDR2 reads YYREEE (reference sequence). The CDR3 DNA sequence: TGTGCCAGCAGTCGGGACTCCTCCACAGATACGCAGTATTTT. This sequence encodes CASSRDSSTDTQYF.

This chain links TRBV18 with TRBJ2-1; 11 nucleotides line up with TRBD1. Germline V CDR1 and CDR2: KGHSH, LQKENI. J was trimmed by 6 bases and V by 2 bases; bases with no gene match: 0. The CDR3 has 14 residues. For the CDR3, the DNA is TGTGCCAGCTCACCAGGGACAGGGGGCAATGAGCAGTTCTTC. This codes for CASSPGTGGNEQFF. Using reference TRBV18 and TRBJ2-1 for the parts outside the CDR3, the full variable domain is NAGVMQNPRHLVRRRGQEARLRCSPMKGHSHVYWYRQLPEEGLKFMVYLQKENIIDESGMPKERFSAEFPKEGPSILRIQQVVRGDSAAYFCASSPGTGGNEQFFGPGTRLTVL.

In its sample, this clone was seen once. Other nucleotide sequences in the sample specify the same CDR3. The J gene is TRBJ1-2, the V gene TRBV7-8; 11 bases map to TRBD1. The germline CDR1 and CDR2 sequences are SGHVS and FQNEAQ. This CDR3 contains 16 residues. V shed 4 bases and J 5 bases; nucleotides not matched to a gene: 9. The CDR3 region is CASSYGTGGFQYGYTF. In DNA, the CDR3 is TGTGCCAGCAGCTACGGGACAGGGGGTTTTCAATATGGCTACACCTTC.

The V and J genes are TRBV6-5 and TRBJ2-7, with a tentative D call TRBD1 (6 bases). The V gene lost 5 bases and the J gene lost 3 bases, with 11 bases spanning the gap. The V gene's germline CDR1 is MNHEY and CDR2 SVGAGI. The CDR3 is 13 residues long. The CDR3 region has the DNA TGTGCCAGCAGTCGACAGGAATTCTACGAGCAGTACTTC. The encoded protein is CASSRQEFYEQYF.

The chain has TRBV11-2 and TRBJ2-7; 8 nucleotides align to TRBD1. CDR3 length: 13 residues. Germline-derived CDR1 and CDR2 are SGHAT and FQNNGV. Unmatched junction bases numbered 2, after V lost 5 bases and J lost 2 bases. Here the CDR3 reads CASSRDRTYEQYF. The CDR3 region has the DNA TGTGCCAGCAGCCGGGACAGGACCTACGAGCAGTACTTC. Based on the CDR3 plus reference TRBV11-2 and TRBJ2-7, the full variable domain is EAGVAQSPRYKIIEKRQSVAFWCNPISGHATLYWYQQILGQGPKLLIQFQNNGVVDDSQLPKDRFSAERLKGVDSTLKIQPAKLEDSAVYLCASSRDRTYEQYFGPGTRLTVT.

This chain uses TRBV6-2 or TRBV6-3 with TRBJ2-7, with D possibly being TRBD1 (5 bases). The ends were cut back, 5 bases at V and 3 bases at J, with 8 bases in the middle. Germline V gene data show CDR1 as MNHEY and CDR2 as SVGEGT. The CDR3 consists of 12 residues. The CDR3 bases are TGTGCCAGCAGTAGAGGACACTACGAGCAGTACTTC. Translating it yields CASSRGHYEQYF.

This chain joins TRBV5-5 and TRBJ1-4, with 9 bases aligning to TRBD1. Germline V gives CDR1 SGHKS, CDR2 YYEKEE (reference sequence). V dropped 4 bases and J dropped 4; count of bases not matched to a gene: 2. This CDR3 has 14 residues. The CDR3 DNA is TGTGCCAGCAGCCCGGGACAGGGTAATGAAAAACTGTTTTTT. Its translation: CASSPGQGNEKLFF.